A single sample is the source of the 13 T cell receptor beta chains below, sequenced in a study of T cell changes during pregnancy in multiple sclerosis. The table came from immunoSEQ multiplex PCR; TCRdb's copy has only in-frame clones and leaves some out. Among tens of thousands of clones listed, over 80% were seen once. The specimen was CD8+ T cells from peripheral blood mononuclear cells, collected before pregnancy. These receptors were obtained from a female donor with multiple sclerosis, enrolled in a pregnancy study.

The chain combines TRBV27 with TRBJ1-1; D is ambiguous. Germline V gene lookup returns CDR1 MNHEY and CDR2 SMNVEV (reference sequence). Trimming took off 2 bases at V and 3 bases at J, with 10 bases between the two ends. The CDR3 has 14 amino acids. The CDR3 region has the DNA TGTGCCAGCAGTTTAAATGCGGGTTACACTGAAGCTTTCTTT. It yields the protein CASSLNAGYTEAFF.

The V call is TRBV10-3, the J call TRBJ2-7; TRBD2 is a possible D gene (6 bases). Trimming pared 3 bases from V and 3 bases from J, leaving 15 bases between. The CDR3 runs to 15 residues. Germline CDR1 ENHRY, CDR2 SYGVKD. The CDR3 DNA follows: TGTGCCATCAGTGACCGGGACTGGGGGTTCTACGAGCAGTACTTC. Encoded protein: CAISDRDWGFYEQYF.

In DNA form, the CDR3 reads TGCAGCGTCCTGATACAAAACGGGGAGCTGTTTTTT. As protein: CSVLIQNGELFF. The chain links TRBV29-1 to TRBJ2-2; D is ambiguous. V was clipped by 6 bases and J by 7 bases, with 12 bases between them. Germline CDR1 is SQVTM and CDR2 is ANQGSEA. This CDR3 is 12 amino acids long.

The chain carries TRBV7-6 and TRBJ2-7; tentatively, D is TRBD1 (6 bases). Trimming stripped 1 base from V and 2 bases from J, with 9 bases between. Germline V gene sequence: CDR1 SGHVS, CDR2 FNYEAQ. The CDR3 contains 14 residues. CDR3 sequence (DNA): TGTGCCAGCAGCTTAGACAGGGCGACCTACGAGCAGTACTTC. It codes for CASSLDRATYEQYF.

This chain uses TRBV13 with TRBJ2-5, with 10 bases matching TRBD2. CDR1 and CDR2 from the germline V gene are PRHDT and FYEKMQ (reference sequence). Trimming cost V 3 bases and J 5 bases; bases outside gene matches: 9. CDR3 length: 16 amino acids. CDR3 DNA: TGTGCCAGCAGCTTGGGAGCGGGAGGGGTCGGGGAGACCCAGTACTTC. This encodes CASSLGAGGVGETQYF.

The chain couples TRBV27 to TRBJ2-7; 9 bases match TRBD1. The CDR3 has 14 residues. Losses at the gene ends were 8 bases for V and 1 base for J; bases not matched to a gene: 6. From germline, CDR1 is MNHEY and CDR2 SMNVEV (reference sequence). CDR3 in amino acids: CASGHGQGSYEQYF. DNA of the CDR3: TGTGCCAGCGGCCACGGACAGGGGTCCTACGAGCAGTACTTC.

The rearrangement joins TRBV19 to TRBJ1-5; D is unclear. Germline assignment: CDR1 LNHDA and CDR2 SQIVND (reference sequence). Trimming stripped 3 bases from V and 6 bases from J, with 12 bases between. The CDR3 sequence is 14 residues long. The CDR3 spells CASSIGSGGQPQHF. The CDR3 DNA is TGTGCCAGTAGTATCGGGTCAGGAGGTCAGCCCCAGCATTTT.

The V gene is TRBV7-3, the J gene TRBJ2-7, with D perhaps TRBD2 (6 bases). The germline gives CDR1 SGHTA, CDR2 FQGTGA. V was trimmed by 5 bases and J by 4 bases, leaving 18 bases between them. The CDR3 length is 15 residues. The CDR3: CASSPFGGETYEQYF. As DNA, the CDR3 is TGTGCCAGCAGCCCGTTCGGGGGAGAAACGTACGAGCAGTACTTC. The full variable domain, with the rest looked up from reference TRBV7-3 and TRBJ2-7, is GAGVSQTPSNKVTEKGKYVELRCDPISGHTALYWYRQSLGQGPEFLIYFQGTGAADDSGLPNDRFFAVRPEGSVSTLKIQRTERGDSAVYLCASSPFGGETYEQYFGPGTRLTVT.

CDR3: CASSIFLTELNTEAFF. Written as DNA, the CDR3 is TGTGCCAGTAGTATCTTTTTAACAGAATTGAACACTGAAGCTTTCTTT. The chain carries TRBV19 and TRBJ1-1; D gene ambiguous. V gave up 3 bases and J gave up 0 bases, with 14 bases separating them. The CDR3 loop spans 16 amino acids. Germline CDR1 is LNHDA and CDR2 is SQIVND (reference sequence).

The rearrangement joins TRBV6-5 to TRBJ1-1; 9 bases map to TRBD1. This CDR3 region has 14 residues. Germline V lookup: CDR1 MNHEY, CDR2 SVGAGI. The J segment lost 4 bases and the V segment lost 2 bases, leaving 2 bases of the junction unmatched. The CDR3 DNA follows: TGTGCCAGCAGTTACAGGACAGGGGCCACTGAAGCTTTCTTT. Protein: CASSYRTGATEAFF.

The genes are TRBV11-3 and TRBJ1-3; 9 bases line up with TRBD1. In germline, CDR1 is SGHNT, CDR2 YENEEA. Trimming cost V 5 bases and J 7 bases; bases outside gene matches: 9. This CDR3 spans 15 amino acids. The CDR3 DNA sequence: TGTGCCAGCAGCCGCCGGGACAGGGTTGTCAACACCATATATTTT. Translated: CASSRRDRVVNTIYF.

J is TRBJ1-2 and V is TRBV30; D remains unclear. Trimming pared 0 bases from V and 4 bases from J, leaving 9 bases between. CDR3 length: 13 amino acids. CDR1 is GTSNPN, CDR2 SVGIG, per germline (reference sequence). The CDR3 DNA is TGTGCCTGGAGTGTTAATGAGGGCTATGGCTACACCTTC. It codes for CAWSVNEGYGYTF.

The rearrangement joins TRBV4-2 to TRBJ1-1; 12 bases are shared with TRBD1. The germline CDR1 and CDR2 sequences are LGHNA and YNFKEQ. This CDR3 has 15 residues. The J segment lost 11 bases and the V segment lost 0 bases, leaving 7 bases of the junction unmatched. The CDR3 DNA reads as TGTGCCAGCAGCCAAGAGGGGACAGGGGGCGCGTTGGCTTTCTTT. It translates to CASSQEGTGGALAFF.